These 20 T cell receptor beta chains were sequenced from one sample in a study of regulatory T cells in long-lasting Graves disease. Investigators prepared the TCR beta libraries by applying iRepertoire HTBI primers and Arm-PCR of CDR3 regions. Using its own MiXCR run on the multiplex PCR reads, TCRdb lists one record per CDR3 protein. Among a few hundred thousand distinct CDR3 sequences listed, 16% were seen once. The time point here: newly diagnosed GD, antithyroid drugs for less than 3 months. PBMC RNA was the source of the TCR library. This same sample was also part of a study on T cells in Graves' hyperthyroidism and ophthalmopathy.

The specimen was peripheral blood mononuclear cells (PBMCs), collected at new diagnosis, from a patient treated with antithyroid drugs. These receptor sequences come from a man aged 35-49 years with Graves disease.

This clonotype was detected many times. The rearrangement uses TRBV7-9 and TRBJ2-1; 9 bases map to TRBD1. The germline CDR1 and CDR2 sequences are SEHNR and FQNEAQ (reference sequence). J lost 7 bases, V lost 6 bases, and 1 base had no gene match. CDR3 length equals 12 residues. The CDR3 loop is CASRDRGNEQFF. DNA for the CDR3: TGTGCCAGCAGGGACAGGGGAAATGAGCAGTTCTTC.

V and J are TRBV7-2 and TRBJ2-2; 10 nucleotides align to TRBD2. Germline V CDR1 and CDR2: SGHTA, FQGNSA. CDR3 length: 16 amino acids. V shed 5 bases and J 3 bases; nucleotides not matched to a gene: 6. The CDR3 protein is CASSPKTSGYTGELFF. The CDR3 DNA is TGTGCCAGCAGCCCAAAGACTAGCGGGTACACCGGGGAGCTGTTTTTT.

The chain has TRBV5-1 and TRBJ2-1; D call uncertain. CDR1 SGHRS and CDR2 YFSETQ come from the germline V gene. CDR3 length: 16 residues. The V and J ends lost 2 bases and 2 bases respectively, with 14 bases between them. CDR3 in DNA: TGCGCCAGCAGCTTAGGCGTGGGAAAAACCTACAATGAGCAGTTCTTC. Protein product: CASSLGVGKTYNEQFF.

In this sample, this clonotype turned up a few times. A much larger clone differs from this one at a single base, so this may be a read error. The V and J genes are TRBV5-1 and TRBJ1-2; TRBD1 might be the D (5 bases). Trimming pared 5 bases from V and 2 bases from J, leaving 16 bases between. This CDR3 is built from 15 residues. Germline V gene data show CDR1 as SGHRS and CDR2 as YFSETQ. The CDR3 spells CASRSSPGTNYGYTF. CDR3 DNA sequence: TGCGCCAGCAGATCATCGCCAGGGACGAACTATGGCTACACCTTC.

This clonotype was found many times. The chain joins TRBV24-1 to TRBJ2-3, with a weak D call TRBD1 (6 bases). The germline gives CDR1 KGHDR, CDR2 SFDVKD. Trimming removed 4 bases at V and 3 bases at J, with 10 bases between. The CDR3 is made up of 14 amino acids. The CDR3 spells CATSEQGTTDTQYF. In DNA, the CDR3 is TGTGCCACCAGTGAGCAGGGGACGACAGATACGCAGTATTTT.

In its sample, this clonotype was seen many times. The CDR3 coding sequence is TGTGCCAGCAGCCTATTAGGGATGAACACTGAAGCTTTCTTT. Encoded protein: CASSLLGMNTEAFF. The rearrangement joins TRBV7-2 to TRBJ1-1; D unresolved. The CDR3 spans 14 residues. Trimming removed 5 bases at V and 0 bases at J, with 10 bases between. Per the germline V gene, CDR1 is SGHTA and CDR2 is FQGNSA.

This chain joins TRBV6-2 or TRBV6-3 and TRBJ1-3; D is unclear. The CDR3 is 13 amino acids. V lost 2 bases and J lost 2, with 4 bases in between. Germline CDR1 is MNHEY and CDR2 is SVGEGT. The CDR3 is CASSYVPGNTIYF. CDR3 bases: TGTGCCAGCAGTTACGTCCCTGGAAACACCATATATTTT.

This sequence joins TRBV6-4 and TRBJ1-2, with 11 bases matching TRBD1. Trimming removed 3 bases from V and 8 bases from J; junction bases left unmatched: 14. CDR3 length: 17 residues. The germline V gene has CDR1 MRHNA and CDR2 SNTAGT. This CDR3 is CASSEAGTGGSLGGYTF. In DNA, the CDR3 is TGTGCCAGCAGTGAGGCCGGGACAGGGGGTTCCTTGGGAGGCTACACCTTC.

This clonotype was seen repeatedly, ten times or more. This chain links TRBV30 with TRBJ1-5, with 8 bases fitting TRBD1. Germline V gives CDR1 GTSNPN, CDR2 SVGIG (reference sequence). The CDR3 contains 16 residues. The junction had 4 bases not matched to a gene; V was cut back by 0 bases and J by 0 bases. The CDR3 here is CAWSVRQGHSNQPQHF. CDR3 DNA: TGTGCCTGGAGTGTACGACAGGGGCATAGCAATCAGCCCCAGCATTTT.

This rearrangement joins TRBV5-4 to TRBJ1-1; 7 bases match TRBD1. The trim removed 6 bases at V and 5 bases at J, leaving 10 bases unmatched. This CDR3 is 14 amino acids long. Germline V CDR1 and CDR2: SGHNT, YYREEE (reference sequence). Written as DNA, the CDR3 is TGTGCCAGCAAGATAGACAGGGCGATAACTGAAGCTTTCTTT. Translation: CASKIDRAITEAFF.

This clonotype was detected many times. J is TRBJ1-5 and V is TRBV6-5; no reliable D call. From germline, CDR1 is MNHEY and CDR2 SVGAGI. V was trimmed by 4 bases and J by 4 bases, leaving 11 bases between them. The CDR3 has 14 amino acids. Here the CDR3 DNA reads TGTGCCAGCAGTTTTCTGGACGGTAATCAGCCCCAGCATTTT. The encoded protein is CASSFLDGNQPQHF.

The chain couples TRBV28 to TRBJ1-6, with TRBD1 as a possible D gene (6 bases). This CDR3 region has 18 residues. The V gene's germline CDR1 is MDHEN and CDR2 SYDVKM. Trimming cost V 2 bases and J 0 bases, with 14 bases left between them. The CDR3 DNA is TGTGCCAGCAGTTTAGGTGGGGGGCTGGGCTCCTATAATTCACCCCTCCACTTT. It is translated as CASSLGGGLGSYNSPLHF.

This clonotype has at least ten counts. The chain joins TRBV7-2 to TRBJ2-3; no reliable D call. Germline V gene data show CDR1 as SGHTA and CDR2 as FQGNSA. This CDR3 has 13 residues. V was shortened by 2 bases and J by 1 base, with 4 bases between the two germline ends. CDR3 amino acids: CASSLPGTDTQYF. In DNA, the CDR3 is TGTGCCAGCAGCTTACCAGGCACAGATACGCAGTATTTT.

This clonotype has ten or more counts. This chain links TRBV5-1 with TRBJ2-2, with 7 bases lining up with TRBD1. The CDR3 runs to 14 residues. From germline, CDR1 is SGHRS and CDR2 YFSETQ. The V gene end was trimmed by 5 bases and the J gene end by 6 bases; junction bases not matched to a gene: 7. CDR3 region: CASRPGQLAGELFF. The CDR3 DNA reads as TGCGCCAGCAGGCCGGGACAGTTAGCCGGGGAGCTGTTTTTT.

The chain couples TRBV7-2 to TRBJ2-1, with D perhaps TRBD1 or TRBD2 (5 bases each). The CDR3 totals 10 residues. The V and J ends lost 2 bases and 15 bases respectively, with 8 bases between them. CDR1 is SGHTA and CDR2 is FQGNSA in the germline V gene. CDR3 sequence (DNA): TGTGCCAGCAGCTTAATCGGGGCGTTCTTC. This encodes CASSLIGAFF.

This clonotype was observed many times. V is TRBV20-1 and J is TRBJ2-1; D might be TRBD2 (6 bases). Trimming removed 5 bases at V and 8 bases at J, with 13 bases between. In germline, CDR1 is DFQATT, CDR2 SNEGSKA (reference sequence). The CDR3 runs 12 residues. The CDR3 DNA follows: TGCAGTGCTGAACCGACTAGATATGAGCAGTTCTTC. It codes for CSAEPTRYEQFF.

This clonotype has at least ten counts. The chain has TRBV12-3 or TRBV12-4 and TRBJ2-7; D might be TRBD1 (5 bases). This CDR3 has 13 residues. Trimming removed 8 bases from V and 6 bases from J, with 17 bases in between. The DNA of the CDR3 is TGTGCCAGCCTTCTAGGGGTCAGACCCGAGCAGTACTTC. Translated: CASLLGVRPEQYF.

The chain couples TRBV12-5 to TRBJ1-3; D is perhaps TRBD1 (5 bases). This CDR3 region has 18 residues. Looked up from germline, CDR1 is LGHNT and CDR2 is FRNRAP. V was pared by 5 bases and J by 2 bases, with 22 bases between. The DNA for the CDR3 is TGTGCTAGTGGTCCCAATATTCGGGGGATGACAGCTGGAAACACCATATATTTT. It yields the protein CASGPNIRGMTAGNTIYF.

Only a few counts were recorded for this clonotype. The chain combines TRBV2 with TRBJ2-2, with TRBD1 as a possible D gene (5 bases). Germline V lookup: CDR1 SNHLY, CDR2 FYNNEI. Trimming stripped 8 bases from V and 6 bases from J, with 19 bases between. The CDR3 is 15 residues long. CDR3 DNA sequence: TGTGCCAGCGAGAAAGGGGTCCGAGTCCCCGGGGAGCTGTTTTTT. This sequence encodes CASEKGVRVPGELFF.

This clonotype was recorded at least ten times. V gene TRBV5-1 combines with J gene TRBJ1-1; D uncertain. This CDR3 has 13 residues. Germline V CDR1 and CDR2: SGHRS, YFSETQ. Trimming removed 8 bases from V and 0 bases from J, with 11 bases in between. CDR3 nucleotide sequence: TGCGCCAGTGGGGATTTGATGAACACTGAAGCTTTCTTT. Translating gives CASGDLMNTEAFF.